Below, one T cell receptor (beta chain) is given with its context. This specimen belongs to a study of T cell responses to AZD1222 COVID-19 vaccine. V lost 1 base and J 4 bases, leaving 10 bases between the germline ends. The CDR3 extends over 15 amino acids. Germline V gene sequence: CDR1 LGHNA, CDR2 YNFKEQ. This table comes from immunoSEQ multiplex PCR, and its TCRdb copy is limited to in-frame clones, with some not included. The data contain roughly 70,000 clones, 85% of them seen just once; the ten biggest clones take up around 20%. The rearrangement uses TRBV4-2 and TRBJ2-2, with D possibly matching TRBD2 (6 bases). This receptor was obtained from an adult in good health. The source was peripheral blood, collected on day 0 of AZD1222 vaccination. CDR3 bases: TGTGCCAGCAGCCAAGGTGGAGGGCCCACCGGGGAGCTGTTTTTT. It translates to CASSQGGGPTGELFF.